This T cell receptor (beta chain) was documented in a study of blood T cell repertoires in COVID-19. Turning to the study itself: Donors in the United States, Italy and Spain gave samples during acute or convalescent COVID-19. T cells, B-cell-depleted T cells, or PBMCs provided the cDNA or gDNA that served as material.

The CDR3 is 17 residues long. In germline, CDR1 is PRHDT, CDR2 FYEKMQ (reference sequence). Trimming took 0 bases from V and 1 from J, leaving 15 bases between them. Study processing details: Amplification from reference gene primers served as the basis for estimated nucleated cell counts. Sequencing used immunoSEQ multiplex PCR; TCRdb keeps in-frame clones, though not all of them. V and J calls and clone size are those listed in that table; D and trimming were worked out from the DNA. The table records fewer than 350,000 clones, around 90% of them present only once. The chain carries TRBV13 and TRBJ1-2, with D tentatively TRBD1 (5 bases). This TCR came from a woman between 18 and 30 years old with acute COVID-19. Material for sequencing was PBMCs or T cells enriched from blood (not recorded which). This CDR3 is CASSLGREPPRNYGYTF. The CDR3 nucleotides are TGTGCCAGCAGCTTAGGCAGGGAACCCCCTCGTAACTATGGCTACACCTTC.